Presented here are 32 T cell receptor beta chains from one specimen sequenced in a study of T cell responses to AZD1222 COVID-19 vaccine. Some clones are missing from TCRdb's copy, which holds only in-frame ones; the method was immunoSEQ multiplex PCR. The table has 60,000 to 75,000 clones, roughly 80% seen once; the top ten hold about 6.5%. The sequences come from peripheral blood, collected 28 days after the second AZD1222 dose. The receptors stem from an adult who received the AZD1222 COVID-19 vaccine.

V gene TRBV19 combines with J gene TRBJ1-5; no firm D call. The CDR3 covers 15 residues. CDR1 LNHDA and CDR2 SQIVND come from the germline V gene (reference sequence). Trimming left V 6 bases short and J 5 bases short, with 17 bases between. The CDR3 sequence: CASSIGVSPDQPQHF. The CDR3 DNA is TGTGCCAGTAGCATCGGGGTAAGTCCGGATCAGCCCCAGCATTTT.

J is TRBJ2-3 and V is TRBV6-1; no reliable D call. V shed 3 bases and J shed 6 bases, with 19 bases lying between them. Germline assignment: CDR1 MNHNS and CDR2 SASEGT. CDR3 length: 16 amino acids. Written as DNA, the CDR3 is TGTGCCAGCAGTGATCATTTAGGGTCGGGTGCCGATACGCAGTATTTT. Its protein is CASSDHLGSGADTQYF.

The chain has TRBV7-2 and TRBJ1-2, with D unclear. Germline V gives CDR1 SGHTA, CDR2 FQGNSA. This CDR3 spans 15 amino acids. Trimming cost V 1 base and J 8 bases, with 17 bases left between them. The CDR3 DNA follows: TGTGCCAGCAGCTTAGGTAGGACCGCGATTAGGGGCTACACCTTC. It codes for CASSLGRTAIRGYTF.

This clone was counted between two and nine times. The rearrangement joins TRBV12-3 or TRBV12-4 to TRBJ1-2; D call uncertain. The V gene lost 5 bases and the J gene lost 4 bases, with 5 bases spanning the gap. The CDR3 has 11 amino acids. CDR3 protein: CASSASYGYTF. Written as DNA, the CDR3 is TGTGCCAGCAGTGCCAGCTATGGCTACACCTTC.

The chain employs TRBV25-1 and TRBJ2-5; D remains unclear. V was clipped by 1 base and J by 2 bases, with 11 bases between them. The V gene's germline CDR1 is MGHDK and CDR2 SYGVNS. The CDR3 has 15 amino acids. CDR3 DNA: TGTGCCAGCAGTGAATTCGGCAGGCAGCAAGAGACCCAGTACTTC. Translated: CASSEFGRQQETQYF. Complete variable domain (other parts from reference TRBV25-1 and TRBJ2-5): EADIYQTPRYLVIGTGKKITLECSQTMGHDKMYWYQQDPGMELHLIHYSYGVNSTEKGDLSSESTVSRIRTEHFPLTLESARPSHTSQYLCASSEFGRQQETQYFGPGTRLLVL.

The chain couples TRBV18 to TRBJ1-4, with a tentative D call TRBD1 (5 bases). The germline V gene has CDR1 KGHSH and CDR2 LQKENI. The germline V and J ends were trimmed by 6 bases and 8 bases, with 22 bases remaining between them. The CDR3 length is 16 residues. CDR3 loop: CASSPHIEGSREKLFF. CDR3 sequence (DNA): TGTGCCAGCTCGCCCCACATCGAGGGGAGCAGGGAAAAACTGTTTTTT.

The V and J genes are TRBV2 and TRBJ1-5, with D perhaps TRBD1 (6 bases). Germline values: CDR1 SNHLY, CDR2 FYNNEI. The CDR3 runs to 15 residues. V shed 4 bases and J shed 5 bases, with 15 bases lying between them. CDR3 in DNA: TGTGCCAGCAGTGGGCCTGGGGGCAGCGATCAGCCCCAGCATTTT. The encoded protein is CASSGPGGSDQPQHF.

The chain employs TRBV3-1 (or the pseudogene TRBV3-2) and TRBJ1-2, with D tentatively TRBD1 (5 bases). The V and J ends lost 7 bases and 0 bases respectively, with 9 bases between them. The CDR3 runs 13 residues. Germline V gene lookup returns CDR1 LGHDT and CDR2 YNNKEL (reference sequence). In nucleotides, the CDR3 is TGTGCCAGCACCGGGGCCGCTAACTATGGCTACACCTTC. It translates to CASTGAANYGYTF.

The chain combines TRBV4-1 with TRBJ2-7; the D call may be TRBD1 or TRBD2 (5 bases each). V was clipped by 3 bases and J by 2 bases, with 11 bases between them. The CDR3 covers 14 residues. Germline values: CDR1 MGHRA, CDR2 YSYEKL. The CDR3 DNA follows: TGCGCCAGCAGCCACCGGGACCAGACCTACGAGCAGTACTTC. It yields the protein CASSHRDQTYEQYF.

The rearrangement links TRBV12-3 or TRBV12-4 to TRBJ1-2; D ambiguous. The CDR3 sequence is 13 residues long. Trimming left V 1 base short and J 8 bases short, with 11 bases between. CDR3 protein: CASSLGQPEGYTF. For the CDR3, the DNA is TGTGCCAGCAGTTTAGGGCAGCCAGAGGGCTACACCTTC.

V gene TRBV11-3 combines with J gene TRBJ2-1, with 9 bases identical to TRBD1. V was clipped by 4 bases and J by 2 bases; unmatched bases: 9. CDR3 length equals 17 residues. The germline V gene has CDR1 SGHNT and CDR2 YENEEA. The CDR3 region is CASSSRTGTGTYNEQFF. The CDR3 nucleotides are TGTGCCAGCAGCTCCCGGACCGGGACAGGGACCTACAATGAGCAGTTCTTC.

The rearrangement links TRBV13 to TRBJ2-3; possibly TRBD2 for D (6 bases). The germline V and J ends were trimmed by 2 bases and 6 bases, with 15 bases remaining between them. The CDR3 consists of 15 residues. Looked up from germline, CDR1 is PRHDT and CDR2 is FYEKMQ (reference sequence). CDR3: CASSLLRGGRDTQYF. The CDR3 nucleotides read TGTGCCAGCAGCTTATTGCGGGGCGGCCGGGATACGCAGTATTTT.

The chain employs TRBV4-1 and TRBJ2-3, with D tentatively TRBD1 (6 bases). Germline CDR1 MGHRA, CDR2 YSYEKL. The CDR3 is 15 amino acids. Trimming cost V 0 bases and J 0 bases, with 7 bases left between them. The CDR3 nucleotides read TGCGCCAGCAGCCAAGAGGGGGCGAGCACAGATACGCAGTATTTT. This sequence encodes CASSQEGASTDTQYF.

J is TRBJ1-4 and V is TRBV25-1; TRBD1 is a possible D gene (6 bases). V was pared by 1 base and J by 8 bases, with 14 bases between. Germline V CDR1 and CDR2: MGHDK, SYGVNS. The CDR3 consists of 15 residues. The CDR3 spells CASSESPGVGEKLFF. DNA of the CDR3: TGTGCCAGCAGTGAATCGCCAGGGGTGGGCGAAAAACTGTTTTTT.

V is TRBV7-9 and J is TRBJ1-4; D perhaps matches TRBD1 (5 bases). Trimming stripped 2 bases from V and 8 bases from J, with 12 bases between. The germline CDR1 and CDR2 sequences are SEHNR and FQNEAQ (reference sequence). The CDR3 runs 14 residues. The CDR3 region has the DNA TGTGCCAGCAGCTTATACGGGGGAGGGGAAAAACTGTTTTTT. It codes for CASSLYGGGEKLFF.

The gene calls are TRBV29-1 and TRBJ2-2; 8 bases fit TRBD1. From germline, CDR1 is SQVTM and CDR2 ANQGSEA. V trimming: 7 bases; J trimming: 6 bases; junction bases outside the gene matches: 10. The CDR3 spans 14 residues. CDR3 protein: CSAPTGARAGELFF. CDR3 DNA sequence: TGCAGCGCGCCGACAGGGGCCCGGGCCGGGGAGCTGTTTTTT.

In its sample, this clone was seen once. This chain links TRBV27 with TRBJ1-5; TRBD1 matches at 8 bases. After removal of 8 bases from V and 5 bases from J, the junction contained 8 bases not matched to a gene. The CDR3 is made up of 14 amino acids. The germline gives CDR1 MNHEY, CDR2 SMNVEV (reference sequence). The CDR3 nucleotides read TGTGCCAGCCGTAGCCAGGGGGCCTATCAGCCCCAGCATTTT. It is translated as CASRSQGAYQPQHF.

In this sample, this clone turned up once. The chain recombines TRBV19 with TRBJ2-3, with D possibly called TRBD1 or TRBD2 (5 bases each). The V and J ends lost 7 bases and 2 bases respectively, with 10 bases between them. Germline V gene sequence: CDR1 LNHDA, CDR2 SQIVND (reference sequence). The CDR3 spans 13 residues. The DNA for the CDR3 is TGTGCCAGTACGGGACCTTACACAGATACGCAGTATTTT. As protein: CASTGPYTDTQYF.

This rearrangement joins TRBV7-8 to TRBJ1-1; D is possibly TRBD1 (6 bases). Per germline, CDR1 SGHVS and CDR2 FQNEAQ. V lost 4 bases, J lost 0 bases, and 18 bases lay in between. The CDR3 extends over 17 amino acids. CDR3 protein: CASSWEDRSEMNTEAFF. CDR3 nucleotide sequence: TGTGCCAGCAGCTGGGAGGACAGAAGCGAAATGAACACTGAAGCTTTCTTT.

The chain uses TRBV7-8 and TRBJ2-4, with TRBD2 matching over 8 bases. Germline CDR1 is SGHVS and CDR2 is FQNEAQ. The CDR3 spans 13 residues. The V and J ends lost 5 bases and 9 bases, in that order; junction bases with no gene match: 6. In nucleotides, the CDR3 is TGTGCCAGCAGCGGTCGGGGGGGCGGCATTCAGTACTTC. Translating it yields CASSGRGGGIQYF.

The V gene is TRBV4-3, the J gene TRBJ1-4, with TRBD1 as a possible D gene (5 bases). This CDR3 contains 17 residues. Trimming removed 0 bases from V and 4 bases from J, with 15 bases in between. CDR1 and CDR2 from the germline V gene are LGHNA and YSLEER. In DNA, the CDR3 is TGCGCCAGCAGCCAAGATTGGGGCGGAGGGTTTAATGAAAAACTGTTTTTT. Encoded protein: CASSQDWGGGFNEKLFF.

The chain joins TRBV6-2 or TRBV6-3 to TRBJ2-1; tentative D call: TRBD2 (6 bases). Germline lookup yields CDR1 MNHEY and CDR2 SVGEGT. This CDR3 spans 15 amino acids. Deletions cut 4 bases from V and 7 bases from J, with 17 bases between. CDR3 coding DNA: TGTGCCAGCAGTTTCCGTGGGGAGCGGGCGAATGAGCAGTTCTTC. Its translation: CASSFRGERANEQFF.

CDR3 sequence: CASNRWKGRVTDTQYF. As DNA, the CDR3 is TGTGCCAGCAACAGGTGGAAGGGGAGGGTGACAGATACGCAGTATTTT. The chain links TRBV2 to TRBJ2-3, with TRBD2 identical over 7 bases. This CDR3 spans 16 amino acids. Per germline, CDR1 SNHLY and CDR2 FYNNEI. Germline trimming cut 7 bases from V and 3 bases from J; bases unmatched to any gene: 13.

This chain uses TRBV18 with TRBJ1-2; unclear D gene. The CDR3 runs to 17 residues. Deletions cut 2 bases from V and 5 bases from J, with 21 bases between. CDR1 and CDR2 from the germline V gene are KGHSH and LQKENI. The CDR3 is CASSPEEGGGDLYGYTF. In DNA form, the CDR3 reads TGTGCCAGCTCACCAGAGGAGGGAGGAGGCGACTTATATGGCTACACCTTC. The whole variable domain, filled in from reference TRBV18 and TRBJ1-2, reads NAGVMQNPRHLVRRRGQEARLRCSPMKGHSHVYWYRQLPEEGLKFMVYLQKENIIDESGMPKERFSAEFPKEGPSILRIQQVVRGDSAAYFCASSPEEGGGDLYGYTFGSGTRLTVV.

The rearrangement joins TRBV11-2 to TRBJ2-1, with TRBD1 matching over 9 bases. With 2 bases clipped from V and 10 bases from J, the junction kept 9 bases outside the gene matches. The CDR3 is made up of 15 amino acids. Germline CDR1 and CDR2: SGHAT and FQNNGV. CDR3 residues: CASSLIGTGPYEQFF. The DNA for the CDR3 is TGTGCCAGCAGCTTAATAGGGACAGGGCCTTACGAGCAGTTCTTC.

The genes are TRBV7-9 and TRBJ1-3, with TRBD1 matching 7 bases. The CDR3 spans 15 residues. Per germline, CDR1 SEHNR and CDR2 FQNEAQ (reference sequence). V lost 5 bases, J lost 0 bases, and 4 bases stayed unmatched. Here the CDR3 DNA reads TGTGCCAGCAGCGAGACAGGGTTCTCTGGAAACACCATATATTTT. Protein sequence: CASSETGFSGNTIYF.

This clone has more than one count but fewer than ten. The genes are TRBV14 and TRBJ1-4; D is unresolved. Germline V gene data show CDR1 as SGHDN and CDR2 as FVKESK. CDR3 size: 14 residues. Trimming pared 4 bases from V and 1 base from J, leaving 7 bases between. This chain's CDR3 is CASSPGVTNEKLFF. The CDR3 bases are TGTGCCAGCAGCCCCGGGGTAACTAATGAAAAACTGTTTTTT.

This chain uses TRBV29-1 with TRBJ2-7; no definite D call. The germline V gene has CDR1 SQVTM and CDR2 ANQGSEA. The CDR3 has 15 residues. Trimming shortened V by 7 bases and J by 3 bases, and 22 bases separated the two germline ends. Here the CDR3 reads CSATTQRQLIYEQYF. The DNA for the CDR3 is TGCAGCGCCACTACCCAGCGCCAACTCATCTACGAGCAGTACTTC.

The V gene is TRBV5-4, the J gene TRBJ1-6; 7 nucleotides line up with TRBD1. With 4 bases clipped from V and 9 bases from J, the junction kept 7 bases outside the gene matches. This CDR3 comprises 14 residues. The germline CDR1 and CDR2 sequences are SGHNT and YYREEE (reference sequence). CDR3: CASSLTGVGSPLHF. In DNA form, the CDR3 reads TGTGCCAGCAGCCTTACAGGGGTTGGTTCACCCCTCCACTTT.

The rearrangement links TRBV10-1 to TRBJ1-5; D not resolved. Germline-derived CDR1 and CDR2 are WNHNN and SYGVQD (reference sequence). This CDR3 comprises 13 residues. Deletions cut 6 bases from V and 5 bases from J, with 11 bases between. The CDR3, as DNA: TGCGCCAGCAGCCCATCGGTGGATCAGCCCCAGCATTTT. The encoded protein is CASSPSVDQPQHF.

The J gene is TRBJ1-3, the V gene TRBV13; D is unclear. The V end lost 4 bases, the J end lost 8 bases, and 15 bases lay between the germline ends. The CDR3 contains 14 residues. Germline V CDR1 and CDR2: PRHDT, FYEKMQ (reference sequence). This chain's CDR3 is CASSSGRPVYTIYF. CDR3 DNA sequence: TGTGCCAGCAGCTCCGGGCGACCGGTATACACCATATATTTT.

CDR3 protein: CASSQGRQGGQPQHF. Here the CDR3 DNA reads TGCGCCAGCAGCCAAGGACGACAGGGAGGTCAGCCCCAGCATTTT. The rearrangement links TRBV4-3 to TRBJ1-5, with 7 positions matching TRBD1. Germline values: CDR1 LGHNA, CDR2 YSLEER. The trim removed 1 base at V and 6 bases at J, leaving 6 bases unmatched. The CDR3 sequence is 15 residues long.